These T cell receptor beta chains were read from a single sample in a study of blood T cells in healthy people across ages. One entry per CDR3 protein results from TCRdb running MiXCR on the 5' RACE reads. The data hold approximately 400,000 distinct CDR3 sequences, with over 45% observed a single time. Specimen: blood. Receptor source: a man aged 55 to 70 in good health. The CDR3 runs from the conserved cysteine through the conserved F or W. Fields, in order: V gene, D gene, clone size, J gene, CDR3 protein, CDR3 DNA. A D gene is named only where the DNA matches it firmly. Rows may omit the clone size; those that give it use once, few, many or a size class.

TRBV4-1	TRBD2	NA	TRBJ2-1	CASRRTSGTNAYNEQFF	TGCGCCAGCAGGCGGACTAGCGGGACCAACGCATACAATGAGCAGTTCTTC
TRBV7-2	NA	NA	TRBJ2-3	CASSSGGGGNTQYF	TGTGCCAGCAGCTCGGGTGGGGGCGGGAATACGCAGTATTTT
TRBV11-3	NA	NA	TRBJ2-5	CASSLRNNGYF	TGTGCCAGCAGCTTGCGTAACAACGGGTACTTC
TRBV12-3/TRBV12-4	NA	once	TRBJ2-2	CASSLWLAKNTGELFF	TGTGCCAGCAGTTTGTGGCTAGCGAAGAACACCGGGGAGCTGTTTTTT
TRBV5-1	NA	NA	TRBJ2-3	CASSLIVPDTQYF	TGCGCCAGCAGCTTGATAGTTCCAGATACGCAGTATTTT
TRBV12-5	NA	NA	TRBJ2-5	CASGLEEETQYF	TGTGCTAGTGGTTTGGAGGAAGAGACCCAGTACTTC
TRBV29-1	NA	NA	TRBJ2-7	CSVEGRILGEQYF	TGCAGCGTTGAGGGAAGAATCCTGGGTGAGCAGTACTTC
TRBV7-2	TRBD2	few	TRBJ2-1	CASSIKLAGVNNEQFF	TGTGCCAGCAGCATCAAACTAGCGGGGGTTAACAATGAGCAGTTCTTC
TRBV29-1	TRBD1	NA	TRBJ2-1	CSAQGLPSYNEQFF	TGCAGCGCACAGGGGCTTCCCTCCTACAATGAGCAGTTCTTC
TRBV28	TRBD2	NA	TRBJ2-1	CASSPTGAGGPNEQFF	TGTGCCAGCAGCCCTACTGGGGCGGGAGGGCCCAATGAGCAGTTCTTC
TRBV4-3	TRBD2	few	TRBJ2-7	CASSEERAGASGEQYF	TGCGCCAGCAGCGAAGAGCGAGCGGGAGCTTCTGGTGAGCAGTACTTC
TRBV4-3	TRBD2	few	TRBJ2-7	CASSPVAGGLPYEQYF	TGCGCCAGCAGCCCCGTAGCGGGAGGGCTCCCCTACGAGCAGTACTTC
TRBV6-5	TRBD1	few	TRBJ2-7	CASSGSGTVSYEQYF	TGTGCCAGCAGTGGGTCCGGGACAGTCTCCTACGAGCAGTACTTC
TRBV20-1	NA	NA	TRBJ1-2	CSARAEGMDYGYTF	TGCAGTGCTAGAGCGGAGGGGATGGACTATGGCTACACCTTC
TRBV29-1	TRBD2	NA	TRBJ2-5	CSVSNGRGETQYF	TGCAGCGTTTCGAACGGGAGGGGAGAGACCCAGTACTTC
TRBV14	TRBD1	NA	TRBJ2-6	CAARQGSSGANVLTF	TGTGCCGCGAGACAGGGCTCGTCTGGGGCCAACGTCCTGACTTTC
TRBV7-2	NA	NA	TRBJ2-7	CASSSQQGRGSYEQYF	TGTGCCAGCAGCTCCCAACAGGGAAGGGGCTCCTACGAGCAGTACTTC